A single sample is the source of the 23 T cell receptor beta chains below, sequenced in a study of cytomegalovirus exposure and HLA in healthy donors. It was with 60 Vbeta and 13 Jbeta primers that the PCR ran. Clones were sequenced by immunoSEQ multiplex PCR, and TCRdb holds only the in-frame ones, with some missing. This sample has roughly 79,000 clones, with around 74% found just once. Sequencing input: PBMCs. The receptors derive from a woman between 45 and 60 years old in good health and CMV-seropositive.

The chain uses TRBV28 and TRBJ2-3; possibly TRBD1 for D (5 bases). CDR1 and CDR2 from the germline V gene are MDHEN and SYDVKM. CDR3 length: 13 amino acids. Trimming cost V 4 bases and J 5 bases, with 10 bases left between them. CDR3 region: CASSSQGGDTQYF. The CDR3 bases are TGTGCCAGCAGTTCGCAGGGTGGAGATACGCAGTATTTT.

The rearrangement joins TRBV28 to TRBJ1-6; no clear D gene. V was pared by 1 base and J by 7 bases, with 11 bases between. The germline CDR1 and CDR2 sequences are MDHEN and SYDVKM. The CDR3 runs 15 residues. The CDR3 here is CASSLLRNGNSPLHF. CDR3 nucleotides: TGTGCCAGCAGTTTATTGAGGAATGGAAATTCACCCCTCCACTTT. Variable domain in full (rest from reference TRBV28 and TRBJ1-6): DVKVTQSSRYLVKRTGEKVFLECVQDMDHENMFWYRQDPGLGLRLIYFSYDVKMKEKGDIPEGYSVSREKKERFSLILESASTNQTSMYLCASSLLRNGNSPLHFGNGTRLTVT.

The chain uses TRBV5-8 and TRBJ1-3, with no clear D. Trimming took 0 bases from V and 0 from J, leaving 4 bases between them. There are 14 residues in the CDR3. Germline CDR1 and CDR2: SGHTS and YDEGEE. The CDR3 loop reads CASSLASSGNTIYF. The CDR3 nucleotides read TGTGCCAGCAGCTTGGCCAGCTCTGGAAACACCATATATTTT.

V usage is TRBV9 and J usage is TRBJ2-5; 7 nucleotides align to TRBD1. V lost 4 bases to trimming and J lost 5 bases; unmatched junction nucleotides: 11. CDR1 is SGDLS and CDR2 is YYNGEE in the germline V gene. The CDR3 spans 15 residues. The chain's CDR3 is CASSPRDSQSETQYF. CDR3 sequence (DNA): TGTGCCAGCAGCCCTCGGGACAGTCAAAGCGAGACCCAGTACTTC.

In nucleotides, the CDR3 is TGTGCCAGTAGTATCAGACTCCATAGGCGAAGCGGGACTAGCGATGAGCAGTTCTTC. It is translated as CASSIRLHRRSGTSDEQFF. V is TRBV19 and J is TRBJ2-1; 10 bases match TRBD2. Germline V gene sequence: CDR1 LNHDA, CDR2 SQIVND (reference sequence). Losses at the gene ends were 3 bases for V and 8 bases for J; bases not matched to a gene: 19. The CDR3 extends over 19 amino acids.

The CDR3 nucleotides are TGTGCCAGCAGTCCCACACGGGGCTACGAGCAGTACTTC. This encodes CASSPTRGYEQYF. The rearrangement uses TRBV28 and TRBJ2-7, with D perhaps matching TRBD2 (5 bases). Germline V lookup: CDR1 MDHEN, CDR2 SYDVKM. This CDR3 has 13 residues. V dropped 5 bases and J dropped 3 bases, with 11 bases sitting between them.

This clone was recorded only once. The chain is built from TRBV19 and TRBJ2-2; D might be TRBD1 (5 bases). This CDR3 spans 15 amino acids. The V and J ends lost 10 bases and 4 bases respectively, with 19 bases between them. Germline-derived CDR1 and CDR2 are LNHDA and SQIVND (reference sequence). In nucleotides, the CDR3 is TGTGCCACCCTGTCGCAAGGGGTTTCCACCGGGGAGCTGTTTTTT. Translated, it gives CATLSQGVSTGELFF.

This chain connects TRBV10-3 to TRBJ2-5, with TRBD2 as a possible D gene (6 bases). The CDR3 is 12 residues long. Trimming took 11 bases from V and 2 from J, leaving 12 bases between them. The germline V gene has CDR1 ENHRY and CDR2 SYGVKD. As DNA, the CDR3 is TGTGCCGCATCCGGACTACAAGAGACCCAGTACTTC. Protein: CAASGLQETQYF.

The chain employs TRBV10-2 and TRBJ1-5; TRBD1 might be the D (6 bases). The V and J ends lost 7 bases and 4 bases respectively, with 11 bases between them. There are 13 residues in the CDR3. Germline lookup yields CDR1 WSHSY and CDR2 SAAADI. CDR3 sequence reads: CASKSGTNQPQHF. The CDR3 nucleotides are TGCGCCAGCAAATCAGGGACAAATCAGCCCCAGCATTTT.

The chain combines TRBV18 with TRBJ2-7; unclear D gene. V was trimmed by 5 bases and J by 7 bases, leaving 9 bases between them. Germline CDR1 KGHSH, CDR2 LQKENI. The CDR3 sequence is 11 residues long. DNA for the CDR3: TGTGCCAGCTCAGGGCCCCGGGAGCAGTACTTC. Protein: CASSGPREQYF.

The rearrangement joins TRBV7-8 to TRBJ1-5, with D possibly matching TRBD1 (6 bases). Trimming cost V 4 bases and J 2 bases, with 9 bases left between them. The germline gives CDR1 SGHVS, CDR2 FQNEAQ. CDR3 length: 14 amino acids. CDR3 sequence (DNA): TGTGCCAGCAGCTCCCGACAGGGCAATCAGCCCCAGCATTTT. Translated, it gives CASSSRQGNQPQHF.

This clone was recorded only once. J is TRBJ1-5 and V is TRBV18; TRBD1 matches at 7 bases. The CDR3 spans 19 residues. J was trimmed by 0 bases and V by 4 bases; bases with no gene match: 15. Germline V CDR1 and CDR2: KGHSH, LQKENI. This chain's CDR3 is CASSHRDSGTGYSNQPQHF. The DNA of the CDR3 is TGTGCCAGCTCACACCGGGACAGTGGGACGGGTTATAGCAATCAGCCCCAGCATTTT.

The rearrangement joins TRBV30 to TRBJ2-4; 14 bases are shared with TRBD2. V was pared by 2 bases and J by 1 base, with 4 bases of the junction left unmatched. This CDR3 comprises 17 residues. CDR1 GTSNPN and CDR2 SVGIG come from the germline V gene (reference sequence). CDR3 loop: CAWSRGLAGAAKNIQYF. The CDR3 DNA sequence: TGTGCCTGGAGTAGGGGACTAGCGGGAGCGGCCAAAAACATTCAGTACTTC.

This rearrangement joins TRBV19 to TRBJ2-7; tentative D call: TRBD1 (5 bases). There are 12 residues in the CDR3. Deletions cut 6 bases from V and 4 bases from J, with 10 bases between. Germline V gene data show CDR1 as LNHDA and CDR2 as SQIVND (reference sequence). The CDR3 coding sequence is TGTGCCAGTAGCAAGGGGAATTACGAGCAGTACTTC. Translated: CASSKGNYEQYF.

The chain couples TRBV5-1 to TRBJ1-2; maybe TRBD1 (6 bases). V gave up 3 bases and J gave up 2 bases, with 8 bases separating them. CDR1 is SGHRS and CDR2 is YFSETQ in the germline V gene. This CDR3 comprises 13 residues. CDR3 in amino acids: CASSSTGNYGYTF. In nucleotides, the CDR3 is TGCGCCAGCAGCTCTACAGGGAACTATGGCTACACCTTC.

V gene TRBV10-3 combines with J gene TRBJ2-7, with 9 bases that match TRBD2. This CDR3 has 14 residues. V was pared by 0 bases and J by 3 bases, with 0 bases of the junction left unmatched. Germline lookup yields CDR1 ENHRY and CDR2 SYGVKD. DNA of the CDR3: TGTGCCATCAGTGAGTCGACTAGCGGCTACGAGCAGTACTTC. Translation: CAISESTSGYEQYF.

The rearrangement joins TRBV13 to TRBJ2-7, with a tentative D call TRBD2 (5 bases). Trimming pared 5 bases from V and 4 bases from J, leaving 15 bases between. CDR1 and CDR2 from the germline V gene are PRHDT and FYEKMQ (reference sequence). CDR3 length: 14 residues. The CDR3 DNA reads as TGTGCCAGCAGCCTCCAAAGCGGAATTTACGAGCAGTACTTC. Translating it yields CASSLQSGIYEQYF.

The chain couples TRBV6-6 to TRBJ2-3, with TRBD2 matching over 9 bases. Germline-derived CDR1 and CDR2 are MNHNY and SVGAGI (reference sequence). V was pared by 7 bases and J by 6 bases, with 8 bases of the junction left unmatched. This CDR3 is 14 amino acids long. CDR3 sequence (DNA): TGTGCCAGCACAAGCGGGAGGCAAGGGGATACGCAGTATTTT. Translation gives CASTSGRQGDTQYF.

This clone turned up a few times. The gene calls are TRBV6-1 and TRBJ1-1; D gene uncertain. CDR1 and CDR2 (germline): MNHNS, SASEGT. Trimming stripped 6 bases from V and 0 bases from J, with 8 bases between. The CDR3 sequence is 13 residues long. The CDR3 reads CASSWEMNTEAFF. The CDR3 nucleotides read TGTGCCAGCAGCTGGGAGATGAACACTGAAGCTTTCTTT.

V and J are TRBV5-1 and TRBJ1-1; a weak D match, TRBD1 (5 bases). The V gene lost 4 bases and the J gene lost 5 bases, with 9 bases spanning the gap. The germline V gene has CDR1 SGHRS and CDR2 YFSETQ. The CDR3 spans 12 residues. DNA of the CDR3: TGCGCCAGCAGCCCCGACAGTACTGAAGCTTTCTTT. Protein sequence: CASSPDSTEAFF.

V gene TRBV15 combines with J gene TRBJ1-5; D might be TRBD1 (5 bases). The CDR3 sequence is 15 residues long. CDR1 and CDR2 from the germline V gene are LNHNV and YYDKDF (reference sequence). V shed 1 base and J shed 4 bases, with 11 bases lying between them. The CDR3 DNA sequence: TGTGCCACCAGCAGAGTAGGGGCGACTAATCAGCCCCAGCATTTT. Amino acid sequence: CATSRVGATNQPQHF.

This clone was counted a single time. The chain uses TRBV15 and TRBJ1-3; D unresolved. The V gene's germline CDR1 is LNHNV and CDR2 YYDKDF (reference sequence). The V end was cut by 1 base, the J end by 3 bases, with 7 bases between. This CDR3 comprises 14 residues. The CDR3 reads CATSRGGGGNTIYF. CDR3 coding DNA: TGTGCCACCAGCAGAGGAGGAGGTGGAAACACCATATATTTT.

A single count supports this clone. The genes are TRBV9 and TRBJ1-5, with 7 bases identical to TRBD1. Germline V gene data show CDR1 as SGDLS and CDR2 as YYNGEE. The trim removed 3 bases at V and 1 base at J, leaving 1 base unmatched. The CDR3 loop spans 14 amino acids. CDR3 region: CASSATGSNQPQHF. The CDR3 coding sequence is TGTGCCAGCAGCGCGACAGGGAGCAATCAGCCCCAGCATTTT.